The 5 T cell receptor beta chains below come from one sample, sequenced in a study of T cell repertoires in cytomegalovirus infection. What these receptors recognize is not known. Via MiXCR, TCRdb re-called the reads, giving one row per CDR3 protein. The sample carries approximately 910,000 distinct CDR3 sequences, more than 25% recorded once. The specimen comprised cultured CD8+ T cells from PBMCs, sampled from culture after CMV antigen stimulation. The receptors originated from a human donor in good health (CMV status not recorded). Some clones in this sample may be carry-over from other donors' samples.

Points on this clonotype: The junction departs from the called germline gene at one end, perhaps through a read error. The J gene is TRBJ1-1, the V gene TRBV4-3, with D perhaps TRBD1 (6 bases). Germline lookup yields CDR1 LGHNA and CDR2 YSLEER. The CDR3 length is 15 residues. The DNA for the CDR3 is TGCGCCAACAGCCCTCATCAAGACAGGCATCCTGAAGCTTTCTTT. It translates to CANSPHQDRHPEAFF.

This clonotype was seen ten or more times. The V call is TRBV7-8, the J call TRBJ2-1; a weak D match, TRBD2 (6 bases). Per the germline V gene, CDR1 is SGHVS and CDR2 is FQNEAQ. V was clipped by 5 bases and J by 6 bases, with 14 bases between them. The CDR3 is 14 residues long. The CDR3 DNA reads TGTGCCAGCAGCCGGGGTCCCGGGAGCAATGAGCAGTTCTTC. Translating it yields CASSRGPGSNEQFF.

In its sample, this clonotype was seen many times. The CDR3 here is CASSLGVEWGTDNEQFF. The CDR3, as DNA: TGTGCCAGCAGCCTCGGGGTCGAGTGGGGGACAGACAATGAGCAGTTCTTC. V gene TRBV7-2 combines with J gene TRBJ2-1; TRBD1 matches at 7 bases. The ends lost 5 bases at V and 5 bases at J; junction bases unmatched: 15. Germline loops: CDR1 SGHTA, CDR2 FQGNSA. The CDR3 loop spans 17 amino acids.

The J gene is TRBJ2-2, the V gene TRBV3-1, with D possibly being TRBD1 or TRBD2 (5 bases each). The V and J ends lost 5 bases and 4 bases respectively, with 11 bases between them. CDR3 length: 14 residues. The V gene's germline CDR1 is LGHDT and CDR2 YNNKEL (reference sequence). CDR3 in amino acids: CASSVGDSTGELFF. CDR3 coding DNA: TGTGCCAGCAGCGTGGGGGATTCCACCGGGGAGCTGTTTTTT.

This clonotype was counted between two and nine times. The V call is TRBV5-4, the J call TRBJ2-1, with TRBD1 matching 9 bases. The CDR3 covers 14 residues. Germline V gives CDR1 SGHNT, CDR2 YYREEE (reference sequence). V was pared by 2 bases and J by 7 bases, with 4 bases of the junction left unmatched. The CDR3 reads CASSFRDRVNEQFF. The CDR3 region has the DNA TGTGCCAGCAGCTTCCGGGACAGGGTAAATGAGCAGTTCTTC.